These T cell receptor beta chains were read from a single sample in a study of cytomegalovirus exposure and HLA in healthy donors. Produced via immunoSEQ multiplex PCR; TCRdb's table is partial and in-frame only. Of roughly 180,000 clones listed, 77% are singletons. The material sequenced was PBMCs. These receptor sequences come from a woman aged 60 to 75 in good health and CMV-seropositive. Each CDR3 is given with its conserved first and last residue. The order of the fields is J gene, D gene, V gene, clone size, CDR3 DNA, CDR3 protein. The D gene is left open where the match is weak. Some rows have no size entry. The others give once, few or many, or a class for an expanded clone.

j_gene: TRBJ2-5; d_gene: .; v_gene: TRBV7-6; abundance: .; CDR3nt: TGTGCCAGCAGCCCTAAGGCGGGGGCAAGGGAGACCCAGTACTTC; CDR3aa: CASSPKAGARETQYF
j_gene: TRBJ2-2; d_gene: .; v_gene: TRBV27; abundance: .; CDR3nt: TGTGCCAGCAGTTTTAGTGAGCGGGCCAACACCGCGGAGCTGTTTTTT; CDR3aa: CASSFSERANTAELFF
j_gene: TRBJ2-1; d_gene: .; v_gene: TRBV7-8; abundance: .; CDR3nt: TGTGCCAGCAGCTTAGTTGCGGGACTCCAATACAATGAGCAGTTCTTC; CDR3aa: CASSLVAGLQYNEQFF
j_gene: TRBJ2-7; d_gene: TRBD2; v_gene: TRBV7-8; abundance: .; CDR3nt: TGTGCCAGCAAACAAAGCGGGGTCTCCTACGAGCAGTACTTC; CDR3aa: CASKQSGVSYEQYF
j_gene: TRBJ2-1; d_gene: TRBD2; v_gene: TRBV5-1; abundance: once; CDR3nt: TGCGCCAGCAGCTCGGGTAGCGGGAGTTGGGACAATGAGCAGTTCTTC; CDR3aa: CASSSGSGSWDNEQFF
j_gene: TRBJ1-1; d_gene: TRBD1; v_gene: TRBV6-6; abundance: .; CDR3nt: TGTGCCAGCAGTTACCCGGGACAGGGGGGGAACACTGAAGCTTTCTTT; CDR3aa: CASSYPGQGGNTEAFF
j_gene: TRBJ1-6; d_gene: TRBD1; v_gene: TRBV5-1; abundance: .; CDR3nt: TGCGCCAGCAGCTCCGGGACAGGGATCTCACCCCTCCACTTT; CDR3aa: CASSSGTGISPLHF
j_gene: TRBJ2-5; d_gene: .; v_gene: TRBV7-2; abundance: .; CDR3nt: TGTGCCAGCAGCCTACAGCCCCAAGAGACCCAGTACTTC; CDR3aa: CASSLQPQETQYF
j_gene: TRBJ1-4; d_gene: .; v_gene: TRBV9; abundance: .; CDR3nt: TGTGCCAGCAGCGCAGAGGACAGCCTTAATGAAAAACTGTTTTTT; CDR3aa: CASSAEDSLNEKLFF
j_gene: TRBJ1-2; d_gene: TRBD1; v_gene: TRBV19; abundance: once; CDR3nt: TGTGCCAGTAGATCCAACAGGGGTTCTAACTATGGCTACACCTTC; CDR3aa: CASRSNRGSNYGYTF
j_gene: TRBJ1-5; d_gene: .; v_gene: TRBV9; abundance: .; CDR3nt: TGTGCCAGCAGCGTAGGAGGGAAAAGCAATCAGCCCCAGCATTTT; CDR3aa: CASSVGGKSNQPQHF
j_gene: TRBJ1-4; d_gene: .; v_gene: TRBV4-3; abundance: .; CDR3nt: TGCGCCAGCAGCCCCGGGATTAATGAAAAACTGTTTTTT; CDR3aa: CASSPGINEKLFF
j_gene: TRBJ2-7; d_gene: TRBD1; v_gene: TRBV5-5; abundance: .; CDR3nt: TGTGCCAGCAGCCCCAGGGGGCCCCAGACCACCTACGAGCAGTACTTC; CDR3aa: CASSPRGPQTTYEQYF
j_gene: TRBJ1-2; d_gene: .; v_gene: TRBV28; abundance: .; CDR3nt: TGTGCCAGCAACCACCGCTGGGGGGGGGATTATGGCTACACCTTC; CDR3aa: CASNHRWGGDYGYTF
j_gene: TRBJ2-7; d_gene: TRBD1; v_gene: TRBV6-5; abundance: .; CDR3nt: TGTGCCAGCAGTGGACAGGGGCGCGAGCAGTACTTC; CDR3aa: CASSGQGREQYF
j_gene: TRBJ1-1; d_gene: TRBD1; v_gene: TRBV11-3; abundance: few; CDR3nt: TGTGCCAGCAGCTTTGGACAGGTTGAAGCTTTCTTT; CDR3aa: CASSFGQVEAFF
j_gene: TRBJ1-2; d_gene: .; v_gene: TRBV10-3; abundance: once; CDR3nt: TGTGCCACCAGGACAGTGGCTAACTATGGCTACACCTTC; CDR3aa: CATRTVANYGYTF
j_gene: TRBJ2-1; d_gene: TRBD2; v_gene: TRBV2; abundance: .; CDR3nt: TGTGCCAGCAGGGCCCTAGCGGTAGGCTACAATGAGCAGTTCTTC; CDR3aa: CASRALAVGYNEQFF
j_gene: TRBJ1-3; d_gene: .; v_gene: TRBV10-3; abundance: many; CDR3nt: TGTGCCATCAGGGACAGTTCTGGAAACACCATATATTTT; CDR3aa: CAIRDSSGNTIYF
j_gene: TRBJ2-7; d_gene: TRBD1; v_gene: TRBV28; abundance: .; CDR3nt: TGTGCCAGCAGTCCCGAGGGACAGTTGTACGAGCAGTACTTC; CDR3aa: CASSPEGQLYEQYF
j_gene: TRBJ1-1; d_gene: TRBD1; v_gene: TRBV6-6; abundance: few; CDR3nt: TGTGCCAGCAGTTATGGACAGGGAGTCACTGAAGCTTTCTTT; CDR3aa: CASSYGQGVTEAFF
j_gene: TRBJ2-5; d_gene: .; v_gene: TRBV5-4; abundance: .; CDR3nt: TGTGCCAGCAGCTCCGGACAGAACCAAGAGACCCAGTACTTC; CDR3aa: CASSSGQNQETQYF
j_gene: TRBJ2-6; d_gene: .; v_gene: TRBV9; abundance: .; CDR3nt: TGTGCCAGCAGCCCTCACAGGAACCCCTCTGGGGCCAACGGCCTGACTTTC; CDR3aa: CASSPHRNPSGANGLTF
j_gene: TRBJ2-7; d_gene: .; v_gene: TRBV30; abundance: few; CDR3nt: TGTGCCTGGAGTACCGACTACCACGAGCAGTACTTC; CDR3aa: CAWSTDYHEQYF
j_gene: TRBJ2-3; d_gene: TRBD2; v_gene: TRBV5-1; abundance: .; CDR3nt: TGCGCCAGCAGCACTAGCGGATCTAGCACAGATACGCAGTATTTT; CDR3aa: CASSTSGSSTDTQYF
j_gene: TRBJ2-1; d_gene: TRBD2; v_gene: TRBV4-2; abundance: .; CDR3nt: TGTGCCAGCAGCCAAGATTGGACTAGCGGGAGCTTAAATGAGCAGTTCTTC; CDR3aa: CASSQDWTSGSLNEQFF
j_gene: TRBJ2-3; d_gene: TRBD2; v_gene: TRBV27; abundance: .; CDR3nt: TGTGCCAGCAGCCGACTAGCGCGCACAGATACGCAGTATTTT; CDR3aa: CASSRLARTDTQYF
j_gene: TRBJ1-1; d_gene: TRBD1; v_gene: TRBV28; abundance: .; CDR3nt: TGTGCCAGCAATAAAGGACAGGGGGCCAGCACTGAAGCTTTCTTT; CDR3aa: CASNKGQGASTEAFF
j_gene: TRBJ2-1; d_gene: .; v_gene: TRBV7-2; abundance: few; CDR3nt: TGTGCCAGCAGCTCCCCAGCGGGCGGAAAAGGCAATGAGCAGTTCTTC; CDR3aa: CASSSPAGGKGNEQFF
j_gene: TRBJ1-1; d_gene: .; v_gene: TRBV19; abundance: .; CDR3nt: TGTGCCAGTAGTATAAAACAGGCGGGGACTGAAGCTTTCTTT; CDR3aa: CASSIKQAGTEAFF
j_gene: TRBJ2-5; d_gene: .; v_gene: TRBV30; abundance: .; CDR3nt: TGTGCCTGGAGTCTAGAATCTGGGACACCCAAAGAGACCCAGTACTTC; CDR3aa: CAWSLESGTPKETQYF
j_gene: TRBJ2-3; d_gene: TRBD1; v_gene: TRBV18; abundance: few; CDR3nt: TGTGCCAGCACTTCCGGGACAGGGATCACAGATACGCAGTATTTT; CDR3aa: CASTSGTGITDTQYF
j_gene: TRBJ2-7; d_gene: .; v_gene: TRBV21-1; abundance: .; CDR3nt: TGTGCCAGCAGCAAAGACCCTCACCGGGACAGGGTTAATGGGCAGTACTTC; CDR3aa: CASSKDPHRDRVNGQYF
j_gene: TRBJ2-7; d_gene: TRBD2; v_gene: TRBV5-1; abundance: .; CDR3nt: TGCGCCAGCAGCATAGCGGGGGACTCCTACGAGCAGTACTTC; CDR3aa: CASSIAGDSYEQYF
j_gene: TRBJ1-5; d_gene: .; v_gene: TRBV4-2; abundance: .; CDR3nt: TGTGCCAGCAGCCATGGGGGGTGGAATCAGCCCCAGCATTTT; CDR3aa: CASSHGGWNQPQHF
j_gene: TRBJ1-1; d_gene: .; v_gene: TRBV7-9; abundance: .; CDR3nt: TGTGCCAGCAGCTTCCAGGGGAGTGTGAACACTGAAGCTTTCTTT; CDR3aa: CASSFQGSVNTEAFF
j_gene: TRBJ2-1; d_gene: TRBD1; v_gene: TRBV29-1; abundance: .; CDR3nt: TGCAGCGTTGATCGGGACAGCAATGAGCAGTTCTTC; CDR3aa: CSVDRDSNEQFF
j_gene: TRBJ2-7; d_gene: .; v_gene: TRBV30; abundance: few; CDR3nt: TGTGCCTGGAGCGAAGCCGTGCAGTACTTC; CDR3aa: CAWSEAVQYF
j_gene: TRBJ1-5; d_gene: TRBD1; v_gene: TRBV30; abundance: .; CDR3nt: TGTGCCTGGAGTGCGTATGGGACAGGGTCCCATCAGCCCCAGCATTTT; CDR3aa: CAWSAYGTGSHQPQHF
j_gene: TRBJ2-7; d_gene: TRBD1; v_gene: TRBV19; abundance: .; CDR3nt: TGTGCCAGTTCAACTCCGGGACAGCAGACCTACGAGCAGTACTTC; CDR3aa: CASSTPGQQTYEQYF
j_gene: TRBJ1-2; d_gene: .; v_gene: TRBV27; abundance: .; CDR3nt: TGTGCCAGCAGTCGTACCGGTCCCTATGGCTACACCTTC; CDR3aa: CASSRTGPYGYTF
j_gene: TRBJ1-4; d_gene: .; v_gene: TRBV7-9; abundance: .; CDR3nt: TGTGCCAGCAGCTCGCCTGCCTTCGGTGAAAAACTGTTTTTT; CDR3aa: CASSSPAFGEKLFF
j_gene: TRBJ2-1; d_gene: .; v_gene: TRBV5-4; abundance: .; CDR3nt: TGTGCCAGCAGCGGAAGGCGACAGGTGAACTACAATGAGCAGTTCTTC; CDR3aa: CASSGRRQVNYNEQFF
j_gene: TRBJ2-1; d_gene: TRBD1; v_gene: TRBV7-3; abundance: once; CDR3nt: TGTGCCAGCAGCGGACAGGACAATGAGCAGTTCTTC; CDR3aa: CASSGQDNEQFF
j_gene: TRBJ1-2; d_gene: TRBD1; v_gene: TRBV7-3; abundance: once; CDR3nt: TGTGCCAGCAGCCCGGGGACAGGGGTAGGCTATGGCTACACCTTC; CDR3aa: CASSPGTGVGYGYTF
j_gene: TRBJ1-2; d_gene: TRBD1; v_gene: TRBV6-4; abundance: .; CDR3nt: TGTGCCAGCAACCGAGGGGGCAACTATGGCTACACCTTC; CDR3aa: CASNRGGNYGYTF